Shown below are 9 T cell receptor beta chains from a single sample sequenced in a study of blood T cells in healthy people across ages. For the second PCR, which ran for roughly 7 to 11 cycles, a sample-barcoded 5' primer and a J-beta primer mix were used. TCRdb fed the 5' RACE reads into MiXCR, producing one record per CDR3 protein. The data show about 830,000 distinct CDR3 sequences, 62% seen once. Sequenced material: blood. The receptors were gathered from a young man in good health.

This clonotype was observed a single time. The chain uses TRBV30 and TRBJ2-1, with 7 bases fitting TRBD1. With 5 bases clipped from V and 15 bases from J, the junction kept 10 bases outside the gene matches. This CDR3 is built from 11 residues. From germline, CDR1 is GTSNPN and CDR2 SVGIG (reference sequence). CDR3 bases: TGTGCCTGGGGTCGGACAGGCAAGACGTTCTTC. Protein product: CAWGRTGKTFF.

The count of this clonotype is one. The chain carries TRBV12-3 or TRBV12-4 and TRBJ2-2, with 14 positions matching TRBD2. The J segment lost 4 bases and the V segment lost 5 bases, leaving 6 bases of the junction unmatched. The CDR3 loop spans 17 amino acids. CDR3: CASSHPGLAGVTGELFF. CDR3 bases: TGTGCCAGCAGTCACCCGGGACTAGCGGGGGTCACCGGGGAGCTGTTTTTT.

J is TRBJ2-5 and V is TRBV11-2, with 7 bases lining up with TRBD1. This CDR3 comprises 14 residues. CDR1 is SGHAT and CDR2 is FQNNGV in the germline V gene. With 5 bases clipped from V and 11 bases from J, the junction kept 14 bases outside the gene matches. CDR3 nucleotides: TGTGCCAGCAGCCTCTCGTCAGGGGGTTGGGAGCAGTACTTC. Protein product: CASSLSSGGWEQYF.

This clonotype was detected a few times. V is TRBV27 and J is TRBJ1-2; D is perhaps TRBD1 (5 bases). Germline assignment: CDR1 MNHEY and CDR2 SMNVEV (reference sequence). Between the trimmed V and J ends, which lost 1 base and 8 bases, there was a span of 5 bases. The length of the CDR3 is 11 residues. CDR3 residues: CASSLWGGYTF. The CDR3 DNA reads as TGTGCCAGCAGTTTATGGGGCGGCTACACCTTC.

In this sample, this clonotype turned up a few times. The gene calls are TRBV27 and TRBJ1-2; TRBD1 agrees at 9 bases. There are 13 residues in the CDR3. Trimming cost V 5 bases and J 6 bases; bases outside gene matches: 4. Germline V gene data show CDR1 as MNHEY and CDR2 as SMNVEV (reference sequence). CDR3 region: CASSTGGVDGYTF. CDR3 coding DNA: TGTGCCAGCAGTACAGGGGGCGTCGATGGCTACACCTTC.

V and J are TRBV29-1 and TRBJ2-1; 13 bases match TRBD2. Germline values: CDR1 SQVTM, CDR2 ANQGSEA. With V trimmed by 7 bases and J by 6 bases, 6 bases remained unmatched. The CDR3 runs 14 residues. The CDR3 DNA sequence: TGCAGCGCTCGGACTAGCGGGAGAGGCAATGAGCAGTTCTTC. As protein: CSARTSGRGNEQFF.

The V gene is TRBV25-1, the J gene TRBJ1-2; D gene ambiguous. The germline CDR1 and CDR2 sequences are MGHDK and SYGVNS. The CDR3 has 14 amino acids. Deletions cut 3 bases from V and 4 bases from J, with 12 bases between. The CDR3, as DNA: TGTGCCAGCAGTGAGGGTGGGTCTGCCTATGGCTACACCTTC. This codes for CASSEGGSAYGYTF.

The chain combines TRBV10-3 with TRBJ2-1; 9 bases line up with TRBD2. The J segment lost 7 bases and the V segment lost 3 bases, leaving 10 bases of the junction unmatched. CDR1 is ENHRY, CDR2 SYGVKD, per germline. The CDR3 runs to 16 residues. Here the CDR3 reads CAISDPQAGGQNEQFF. The DNA of the CDR3 is TGTGCCATCAGTGACCCTCAGGCGGGGGGGCAGAATGAGCAGTTCTTC.

This chain links TRBV12-3 or TRBV12-4 with TRBJ1-1, with TRBD1 matching over 7 bases. CDR3 length: 15 amino acids. With 6 bases clipped from V and 0 bases from J, the junction kept 7 bases outside the gene matches. CDR3 loop: CASRVTTGVNTEAFF. The CDR3 DNA reads as TGTGCCAGCAGGGTAACTACAGGGGTGAACACTGAAGCTTTCTTT.